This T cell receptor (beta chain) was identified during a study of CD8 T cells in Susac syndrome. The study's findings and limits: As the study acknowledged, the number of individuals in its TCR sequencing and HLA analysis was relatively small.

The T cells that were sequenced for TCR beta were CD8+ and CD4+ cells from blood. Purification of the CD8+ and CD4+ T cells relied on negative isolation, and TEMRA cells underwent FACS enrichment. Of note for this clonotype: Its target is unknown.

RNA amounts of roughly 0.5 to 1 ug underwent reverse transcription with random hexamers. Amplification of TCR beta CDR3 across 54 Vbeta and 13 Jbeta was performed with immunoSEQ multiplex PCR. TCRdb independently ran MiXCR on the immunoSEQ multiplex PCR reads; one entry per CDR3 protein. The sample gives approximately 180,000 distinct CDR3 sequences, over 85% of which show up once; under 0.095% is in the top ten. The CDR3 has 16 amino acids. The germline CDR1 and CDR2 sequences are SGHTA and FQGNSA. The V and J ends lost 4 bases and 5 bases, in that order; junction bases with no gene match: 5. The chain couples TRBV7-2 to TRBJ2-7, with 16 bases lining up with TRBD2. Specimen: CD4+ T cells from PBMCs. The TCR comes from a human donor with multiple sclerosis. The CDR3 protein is CASSSGLAGGDHEQYF. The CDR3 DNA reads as TGTGCCAGCAGCTCGGGACTAGCGGGGGGGGACCACGAGCAGTACTTC. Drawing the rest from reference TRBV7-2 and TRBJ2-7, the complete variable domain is GAGVSQSPSNKVTEKGKDVELRCDPISGHTALYWYRQSLGQGLEFLIYFQGNSAPDKSGLPSDRFSAERTGGSVSTLTIQRTQQEDSAVYLCASSSGLAGGDHEQYFGPGTRLTVT.